This T cell receptor (beta chain) was sequenced for a study of T cell repertoires in cytomegalovirus infection. About the study: CMV infection together with matching HLA type was indicated by public TCR beta signatures. Findings and limits, study-wide: Identification of carriers of CMV plus the relevant HLA was performed using cumulative public TCR beta family frequency. Clonotype analysis showed dominance of the ex vivo response by HLA-C-restricted CMV-specific TCR beta clonotypes.

A remark on this clonotype: As yet, its antigen is unknown.

TCRdb re-called the reads with MiXCR, one entry per CDR3 protein. The sample holds 750,000 to 950,000 distinct CDR3 sequences, about 29% seen once. V shed 1 base and J shed 5 bases, with 8 bases lying between them. Germline CDR1 reads DFQATT; CDR2 reads SNEGSKA (reference sequence). This CDR3 region has 13 residues. The clonotype was recovered from a human donor in good health (CMV status not recorded). Some clones in this sample may be carry-over from other donors' samples. The sample consisted of cultured CD8+ T cells from PBMCs, taken from culture after CMV antigen stimulation. The V and J genes are TRBV20-1 and TRBJ2-2; D gene uncertain. CDR3 amino acids: CSARGPMTGELFF. CDR3 DNA sequence: TGCAGTGCTAGAGGGCCTATGACCGGGGAGCTGTTTTTT.